This T cell receptor (beta chain) was retrieved from a study of T cell responses to AZD1222 COVID-19 vaccine. Study results and limitations: Repertoire sampling occurred only after the peak T cell response. Unmutated variant regions are reportedly the target of nearly half of TCRs that are spike-specific.

The CDR3 has 16 amino acids. The V and J ends lost 5 bases and 1 base respectively, with 17 bases between them. Germline CDR1 and CDR2: MDHEN and SYDVKM. A word on this clone: Its specificity is not known.

TCRdb's copy holds only in-frame clones and misses some; the assay was immunoSEQ multiplex PCR. The sample yields 50,000 to 75,000 clones, approximately 92% seen once. The material sequenced was peripheral blood, taken 28 days after the second AZD1222 dose. The clonotype originates from an adult who received the AZD1222 COVID-19 vaccine. The chain recombines TRBV28 with TRBJ1-1; D is uncertain. The CDR3 protein is CASSPASGSSNTEAFF. CDR3 coding DNA: TGTGCCAGCAGTCCCGCTAGTGGCAGCTCGAACACTGAAGCTTTCTTT.